These 3 T cell receptor beta chains were sequenced from one sample in a study of brain T cells in children with intractable seizures. Here immunoSEQ multiplex PCR was the method, and the copy in TCRdb shows in-frame clones only, minus some. The table shows 340,000 or so clones, with 93% occurring only once. Time point in this sample: blood from clinic visit 5 months post-surgery; TSC patient then seizure free. The specimen comprised peripheral blood, sampled roughly 5 months after surgery. All receptors come from a boy under two years old with tuberous sclerosis and intractable seizures.

The V gene is TRBV5-5, the J gene TRBJ2-7, with TRBD2 matching over 7 bases. The V gene end was trimmed by 4 bases and the J gene end by 0 bases; junction bases not matched to a gene: 16. The CDR3 is 18 residues long. Germline CDR1 and CDR2: SGHKS and YYEKEE (reference sequence). The CDR3 loop is CASSHEPGRGTSSYEQYF. For the CDR3, the DNA is TGTGCCAGCAGCCACGAACCAGGGAGGGGCACGAGCTCCTACGAGCAGTACTTC.

This chain joins TRBV10-2 and TRBJ1-1, with 9 bases lining up with TRBD1. The CDR3 consists of 17 residues. The V segment lost 7 bases and the J segment 2 bases; nucleotides outside the gene matches: 14. CDR1 and CDR2 from the germline V gene are WSHSY and SAAADI. The CDR3 bases are TGCGCCAGCAAAGGGTCCCTTTTGGACAGGGGTAACACTGAAGCTTTCTTT. Translation: CASKGSLLDRGNTEAFF.

The rearrangement uses TRBV7-6 and TRBJ2-5, with 7 bases fitting TRBD1. Trimming removed 1 base from V and 5 bases from J; junction bases left unmatched: 10. The CDR3 has 16 residues. CDR1 and CDR2 from the germline V gene are SGHVS and FNYEAQ. The CDR3 loop reads CASSLGAGGKRETQYF. The CDR3, as DNA: TGTGCCAGCAGCTTAGGGGCAGGGGGAAAGAGGGAGACCCAGTACTTC.